This note documents a single TCR beta chain sequence. There are many counts of this clonotype. The specificity of this receptor is unknown. Base qualities are not recorded, but no much larger clone differs from it by a single base. CDR3 length: 16 amino acids, cysteine to phenylalanine. Just the 48-base CDR3 DNA is kept, in frame starting at base 1. Cut back by 3 bases and 4 bases, the V and J ends lie 13 bases apart. The germline V gene sets CDR1 to MDHEN and CDR2 to SYDVKM. The data originate from a study of low-dose radiotherapy and immunotherapy resistance in tumors (dated by TCRdb to between 2021 and 2023). Study-level background: Patients in Cohort 1 were given 0.5 Gy per fraction every 2 weeks, and the prescribed total PTV dose was 6.5 Gy. An Illumina MiniSeq instrument was used to deep-sequence the TCRalpha and TCRbeta libraries. First-strand cDNA was synthesized with Superscript III and a set of TRAV- and TRBV-specific primers, covering both TCRalpha and TCRbeta chains. Randomization of trial participants into treatment groups was not performed. Every two weeks, patients got intravenous cyclophosphamide at 200 mg/m2, given one day ahead of each radiation and immunotherapy administration. Eight patients were included in the translational analysis, namely three from the first dose cohort plus the first five from the second dose cohort. In Cohort 2, 1 Gy per fraction was delivered every two weeks, for a total of 13 Gy over 26 weeks. Starting on cycle 1 day 1, patients took 300 mg of aspirin by mouth once daily for four cycles. Patients were given nivolumab as a 240 mg flat dose every two weeks and ipilimumab at 1 mg/kg every six weeks, with both drugs delivered intravenously.

Explained via the paper, the time point label denotes: before trial treatment. The donors came from RACIN, which was a single-arm phase I dose-escalation trial that paired nivolumab and ipilimumab with aspirin, low-dose cyclophosphamide and low-dose radiotherapy. Eligible patients had advanced, TIL-negative solid tumors. Sequencer: Illumina MiniSeq. A roughly 21-cycle PCR with Phusion amplified the TCRs, pairing a constant-region primer with the adapter that was attached to the V primers. Isolated mRNA was amplified with the MessageAmp II aRNA Amplification Kit, using a roughly 17-hour in vitro transcription at 37°C. mRNA for TCR sequencing was isolated with the Dynabeads mRNA DIRECT Purification Kit. Indexed Illumina adapters were added in a second approximately 27-cycle Phusion PCR, and the resulting products were purified with AMPure XP beads. The authors' analysis ran thus. Using custom Perl scripts, TCR sequences that encoded the same protein were pooled, out-of-frame sequences were dropped, and the abundance of each clonotype was calculated. The analysis excluded TCR sequences that were supported by just one read. The metrics used to describe the repertoires included Shannon entropy, Gini index, clonality, richness, and the frequency of TCRs shared between repertoires. TCRdb reworked the public reads: Q25 trimming with fastp, MiXCR clone assembly, productive beta chains retained. Rows are unified per CDR3 protein, each entry keeping the most common DNA and genes. TCRdb assigned the V and J calls; the authors' analysis was not used. The sample data list tens of thousands of distinct CDR3 sequences, and about 12% of these were observed just once. Approximately 6.2% of the sample is taken by the ten largest.

The TCR sequence derives from a female donor with ovarian cancer. The sequence links TRBV28 to TRBJ2-6; the D gene could be either TRBD1 or TRBD2, each agreeing at 5 bases. Source: PBMCs, taken before treatment. The bases read TGTGCCAGCAGTTTTACGGGGCCTACAGGGGCCAACGTCCTGACTTTC. Its protein is CASSFTGPTGANVLTF.